The 24 T cell receptor beta chains presented below share a single source sample, sequenced in a study of cytomegalovirus exposure and HLA in healthy donors. Amplification used 60 Vbeta primers and 13 Jbeta primers. Assay used: immunoSEQ multiplex PCR; TCRdb lists only in-frame clones, some missing. This sample has 100,000 to 150,000 clones; 77% occur once, and the top ten carry roughly 13%. Sequencing input: PBMCs. The receptors shown here come from a woman in her 40s in good health and CMV-seropositive.

The chain is built from TRBV6-6 and TRBJ1-2, with 9 nucleotides matching TRBD1. J gave up 6 bases and V 5 bases, and 10 bases lay outside the gene matches. This CDR3 region has 15 residues. Germline CDR1 and CDR2: MNHNY and SVGAGI (reference sequence). The CDR3 bases are TGTGCCAGCAGTACAAAACAGGGGGCGCGGCATGGCTACACCTTC. Translated: CASSTKQGARHGYTF.

This clone has more than one count but fewer than ten. J is TRBJ2-7 and V is TRBV14; 9 nucleotides line up with TRBD1. Trimming cost V 4 bases and J 2 bases; bases outside gene matches: 3. The CDR3 spans 14 residues. CDR1 and CDR2 from the germline V gene are SGHDN and FVKESK. The CDR3, as DNA: TGTGCCAGCAGCCTGGGACAGGGACCCTACGAGCAGTACTTC. Its translation is CASSLGQGPYEQYF.

Remarks on this clone: The sample contains more than one DNA sequence encoding this CDR3. This chain joins TRBV5-1 and TRBJ1-5, with 8 bases lining up with TRBD1. The ends lost 2 bases at V and 0 bases at J; junction bases unmatched: 1. Germline lookup yields CDR1 SGHRS and CDR2 YFSETQ. The CDR3 extends over 15 amino acids. The CDR3 DNA sequence: TGCGCCAGCAGCTTTACAGGGGGTAGCAATCAGCCCCAGCATTTT. This sequence encodes CASSFTGGSNQPQHF.

The chain links TRBV2 to TRBJ1-5; 9 bases line up with TRBD1. Germline V lookup: CDR1 SNHLY, CDR2 FYNNEI. This CDR3 is 13 amino acids long. Trimming took 3 bases from V and 7 from J; bases not matched to a gene: 1. CDR3 nucleotides: TGTGCCAGCAGTGAGACAGGGGGGCAGCCCCAGCATTTT. Translating gives CASSETGGQPQHF.

The genes are TRBV28 and TRBJ2-7; D remains ambiguous. This CDR3 contains 12 residues. Trimming left V 4 bases short and J 5 bases short, with 9 bases between. The germline V gene has CDR1 MDHEN and CDR2 SYDVKM. The CDR3 nucleotides read TGTGCCAGCAGTTGGGCCCGGAACGAGCAGTACTTC. Its translation is CASSWARNEQYF.

The V gene is TRBV30, the J gene TRBJ2-5; 11 bases are shared with TRBD2. Germline CDR1 GTSNPN, CDR2 SVGIG (reference sequence). V trimming: 0 bases; J trimming: 5 bases; junction bases outside the gene matches: 5. The CDR3 runs 15 residues. CDR3 residues: CAWSVYSGRAETQYF. The CDR3 coding sequence is TGTGCCTGGAGTGTATATAGCGGGAGGGCGGAGACCCAGTACTTC.

Ten or more counts support this clone. The rearrangement uses TRBV23-1 and TRBJ1-1, with 10 bases lining up with TRBD1. TRBV23-1 is given ORF status, its function remaining uncertain. This CDR3 has 14 amino acids. V trimming: 8 bases; J trimming: 3 bases; junction bases outside the gene matches: 6. Here the CDR3 reads CASRDRGSDTEAFF. CDR3 bases: TGCGCCAGCCGGGACAGGGGATCCGACACTGAAGCTTTCTTT.

The chain combines TRBV10-3 with TRBJ2-3; TRBD2 matches 8 bases. The germline V gene encodes CDR1 ENHRY and CDR2 SYGVKD. V dropped 6 bases and J dropped 3; count of bases not matched to a gene: 2. CDR3 length equals 13 residues. CDR3 amino acids: CAISGRGTDTQYF. The CDR3 DNA follows: TGTGCCATCAGCGGGAGGGGGACAGATACGCAGTATTTT.

V and J are TRBV28 and TRBJ1-5; unclear D gene. Germline V lookup: CDR1 MDHEN, CDR2 SYDVKM. V lost 1 base, J lost 4 bases, and 17 bases lay in between. This CDR3 has 17 residues. As DNA, the CDR3 is TGTGCCAGCAGTTTATACCCTGGACTGAAGTTAAATCAGCCCCAGCATTTT. It specifies CASSLYPGLKLNQPQHF.

The chain joins TRBV6-5 to TRBJ2-1; no reliable D call. The V end was cut by 6 bases, the J end by 9 bases, with 12 bases between. The V gene's germline CDR1 is MNHEY and CDR2 SVGAGI. The length of the CDR3 is 12 residues. The CDR3 loop reads CASSRSMSEQFF. The CDR3 nucleotides read TGTGCCAGCAGCCGGTCGATGAGTGAGCAGTTCTTC.

The table lists this clone with a count of one. The V and J genes are TRBV28 and TRBJ2-7; possible D gene TRBD2, 6 bases. V lost 5 bases and J lost 7, with 18 bases in between. This CDR3 region has 14 residues. Looked up from germline, CDR1 is MDHEN and CDR2 is SYDVKM. The CDR3 coding sequence is TGTGCCAGCAGTCCCGGGACTGGCAAAAGGGAGCAGTACTTC. Its translation is CASSPGTGKREQYF.

This chain links TRBV2 with TRBJ2-1; weak D call: TRBD2 (6 bases). CDR3 size: 15 residues. Trimming took off 4 bases at V and 8 bases at J, with 18 bases between the two ends. The germline V gene has CDR1 SNHLY and CDR2 FYNNEI. CDR3 amino acids: CASSGGGFGFDEQFF. In nucleotides, the CDR3 is TGTGCCAGCAGTGGTGGGGGGTTCGGTTTCGATGAGCAGTTCTTC.

Notes on this clone: The junction differs from germline at one of its ends, possibly a read error. V and J are TRBV7-9 and TRBJ1-1; TRBD1 is a possible D gene (5 bases). The CDR3 length is 16 residues. Germline CDR1 reads SEHNR; CDR2 reads FQNEAQ (reference sequence). CDR3 coding DNA: TGTTCCAGCAGCTTAGTTCGGGGGGTTAATAACACTGAAGCTTTCTTT. This translates into CSSSLVRGVNNTEAFF. The entire variable domain, with the rest obtained from reference TRBV7-9 and TRBJ1-1, is as follows: DTGVSQNPRHKITKRGQNVTFRCDPISEHNRLYWYRQTLGQGPEFLTYFQNEAQLEKSRLLSDRFSAERPKGSFSTLEIQRTEQGDSAMYLCSSSLVRGVNNTEAFFGQGTRLTVV.

The genes are TRBV2 and TRBJ2-2; the match to TRBD2 covers 8 bases. The CDR3 spans 15 residues. Looked up from germline, CDR1 is SNHLY and CDR2 is FYNNEI. J gave up 6 bases and V 5 bases, and 8 bases lay outside the gene matches. In DNA form, the CDR3 reads TGTGCCAGCAGTCTGACTAGCGTCATACCCGGGGAGCTGTTTTTT. This gives the protein CASSLTSVIPGELFF.

The chain combines TRBV6-1 with TRBJ1-4; 7 nucleotides align to TRBD1. This CDR3 has 13 amino acids. Germline V CDR1 and CDR2: MNHNS, SASEGT. V lost 3 bases and J lost 10; bases outside the gene matches: 5. The CDR3 here is CASSDDRVGKLFF. The DNA of the CDR3 is TGTGCCAGCAGTGACGACAGGGTGGGAAAACTGTTTTTT.

This chain links TRBV27 with TRBJ2-2; 11 nucleotides align to TRBD2. This CDR3 is built from 17 residues. V shed 2 bases and J 2 bases; nucleotides not matched to a gene: 4. CDR1 is MNHEY and CDR2 is SMNVEV in the germline V gene (reference sequence). The CDR3 DNA is TGTGCCAGCAGTTTACCCGGACTAGCGGGTAACACCGGGGAGCTGTTTTTT. Translated, it gives CASSLPGLAGNTGELFF.

The rearrangement joins TRBV7-8 to TRBJ1-4, with a weak D call TRBD1 (6 bases). CDR3 length equals 17 residues. Looked up from germline, CDR1 is SGHVS and CDR2 is FQNEAQ. V lost 2 bases and J lost 0, with 13 bases in between. The CDR3 DNA reads TGTGCCAGCAGCTTAATGGGACATCTTGCAACTAATGAAAAACTGTTTTTT. Protein: CASSLMGHLATNEKLFF.

This chain joins TRBV18 and TRBJ1-1; no definite D call. The ends were cut back, 6 bases at V and 1 base at J, with 12 bases in the middle. Germline CDR1 is KGHSH and CDR2 is LQKENI. The CDR3 loop spans 14 amino acids. Here the CDR3 DNA reads TGTGCCAGCTCCCTAGCTTCTGCGAACACTGAAGCTTTCTTT. Encoded protein: CASSLASANTEAFF.

The chain is built from TRBV30 and TRBJ2-7; 7 bases align to TRBD2. J gave up 1 base and V 3 bases, and 12 bases lay outside the gene matches. Germline CDR1 reads GTSNPN; CDR2 reads SVGIG (reference sequence). The length of the CDR3 is 16 residues. CDR3 in DNA: TGTGCCTGGAGCAAATGGGGGGGGTCTCCTTCCTACGAGCAGTACTTC. Protein sequence: CAWSKWGGSPSYEQYF. Supplemented by reference TRBV30 and TRBJ2-7, the full variable domain reads SQTIHQWPATLVQPVGSPLSLECTVEGTSNPNLYWYRQAAGRGLQLLFYSVGIGQISSEVPQNLSASRPQDRQFILSSKKLLLSDSGFYLCAWSKWGGSPSYEQYFGPGTRLTVT.

The rearrangement joins TRBV6-1 to TRBJ2-1, with 9 bases fitting TRBD2. Germline loops: CDR1 MNHNS, CDR2 SASEGT. The V and J ends lost 3 bases and 4 bases, in that order; junction bases with no gene match: 13. CDR3 length: 18 amino acids. The CDR3 DNA reads as TGTGCCAGCAGTGACCCCTTAGGTCTAGCGGGACTATACAATGAGCAGTTCTTC. Amino acids: CASSDPLGLAGLYNEQFF.

The chain links TRBV9 to TRBJ2-3; D may be TRBD2 (5 bases). The CDR3 contains 18 residues. Germline V lookup: CDR1 SGDLS, CDR2 YYNGEE. V was trimmed by 2 bases and J by 0 bases, leaving 19 bases between them. CDR3 residues: CASSVRPSGGTSTDTQYF. DNA for the CDR3: TGTGCCAGCAGCGTGCGTCCGTCAGGAGGAACTAGCACAGATACGCAGTATTTT.

The genes are TRBV4-1 and TRBJ1-1; no clear D. From germline, CDR1 is MGHRA and CDR2 YSYEKL. CDR3 size: 15 residues. The germline V and J ends were trimmed by 1 base and 0 bases, with 9 bases remaining between them. Here the CDR3 reads CASSQGKAMNTEAFF. Written as DNA, the CDR3 is TGCGCCAGCAGCCAAGGTAAAGCCATGAACACTGAAGCTTTCTTT.

The chain combines TRBV15 with TRBJ2-6; D uncertain. V was trimmed by 5 bases and J by 4 bases, leaving 12 bases between them. The CDR3 extends over 15 amino acids. Germline V gives CDR1 LNHNV, CDR2 YYDKDF (reference sequence). The CDR3 DNA follows: TGTGCCACCAGCGAGGCCGTAGGAGGGGCCAACGTCCTGACTTTC. As protein: CATSEAVGGANVLTF.

This clone was observed a handful of times. A read error may account for a junction end that differs from germline. V usage is TRBV15 and J usage is TRBJ2-1; D may correspond to TRBD1 or TRBD2 (5 bases each). This CDR3 has 15 amino acids. Germline lookup yields CDR1 LNHNV and CDR2 YYDKDF (reference sequence). CDR3 sequence (DNA): TGTGCCACCAGGAGAGGGATAAGCGAAGGGGATGAGCAGTTCTTC. Its translation is CATRRGISEGDEQFF.